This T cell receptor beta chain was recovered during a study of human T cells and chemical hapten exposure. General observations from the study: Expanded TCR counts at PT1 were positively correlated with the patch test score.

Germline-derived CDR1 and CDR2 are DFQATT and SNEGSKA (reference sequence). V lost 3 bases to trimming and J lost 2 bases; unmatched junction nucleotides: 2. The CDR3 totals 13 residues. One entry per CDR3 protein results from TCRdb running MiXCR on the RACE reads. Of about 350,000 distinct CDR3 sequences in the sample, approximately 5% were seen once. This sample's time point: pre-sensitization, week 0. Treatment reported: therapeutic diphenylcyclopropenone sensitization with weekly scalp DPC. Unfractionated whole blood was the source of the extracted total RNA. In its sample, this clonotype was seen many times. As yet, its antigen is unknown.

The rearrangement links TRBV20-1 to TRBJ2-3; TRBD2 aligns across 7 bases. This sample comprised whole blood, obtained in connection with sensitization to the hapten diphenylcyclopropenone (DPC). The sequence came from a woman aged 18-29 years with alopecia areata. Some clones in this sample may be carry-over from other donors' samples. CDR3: CSASGGFTDTQYF. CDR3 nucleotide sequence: TGCAGTGCTAGCGGGGGGTTCACAGATACGCAGTATTTT.